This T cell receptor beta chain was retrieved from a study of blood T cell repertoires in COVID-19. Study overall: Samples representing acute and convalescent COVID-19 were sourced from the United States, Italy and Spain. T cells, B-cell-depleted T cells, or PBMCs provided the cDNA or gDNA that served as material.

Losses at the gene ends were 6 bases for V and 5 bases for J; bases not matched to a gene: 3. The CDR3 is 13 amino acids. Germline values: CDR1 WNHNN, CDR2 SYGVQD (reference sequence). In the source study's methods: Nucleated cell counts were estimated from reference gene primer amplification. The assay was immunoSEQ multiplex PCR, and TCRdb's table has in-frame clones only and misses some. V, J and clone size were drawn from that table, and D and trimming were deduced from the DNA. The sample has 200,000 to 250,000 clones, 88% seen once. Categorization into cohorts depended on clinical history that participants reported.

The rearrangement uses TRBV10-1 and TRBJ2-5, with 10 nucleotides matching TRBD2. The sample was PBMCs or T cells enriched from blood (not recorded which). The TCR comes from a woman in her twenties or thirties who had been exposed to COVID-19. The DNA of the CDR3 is TGCGCCAGCAGCACTAGCGGGATGGAGACCCAGTACTTC. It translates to CASSTSGMETQYF.